Following are 5 T cell receptor beta chains from one sample sequenced in a study of PD-L1 blockade in urothelial cancer. The assay was immunoSEQ multiplex PCR, and TCRdb's table has in-frame clones only and misses some. The sample records 70,000 to 75,000 clones, roughly 89% being singletons. This specimen consisted of PBMCs, obtained around atezolizumab (anti-PD-L1) treatment. Every receptor here comes from a man aged 55 to 70 with urothelial cancer.

The chain is built from TRBV7-9 and TRBJ1-2; 9 nucleotides match TRBD1. The CDR3 extends over 15 amino acids. J was trimmed by 1 base and V by 4 bases; bases with no gene match: 4. Germline V CDR1 and CDR2: SEHNR, FQNEAQ (reference sequence). The chain's CDR3 is CASSSQGAFNYGYTF. CDR3 nucleotide sequence: TGTGCCAGCAGCTCACAGGGGGCTTTTAACTATGGCTACACCTTC.

Only one count was recorded for this clone. The chain joins TRBV2 to TRBJ2-1; possible D gene TRBD2, 6 bases. This CDR3 is 15 amino acids long. The ends were cut back, 6 bases at V and 6 bases at J, with 18 bases in the middle. In germline, CDR1 is SNHLY, CDR2 FYNNEI. The CDR3, as DNA: TGTGCCAGCAGGGCCCGGGAGTGGAGCCTCAATGAGCAGTTCTTC. Translating gives CASRAREWSLNEQFF.

The chain combines TRBV6-5 with TRBJ2-1; TRBD2 is a possible D gene (6 bases). The CDR3 has 14 residues. Trimming pared 2 bases from V and 5 bases from J, leaving 10 bases between. The germline CDR1 and CDR2 sequences are MNHEY and SVGAGI. The CDR3 loop reads CASSYLARNNEQFF. CDR3 nucleotide sequence: TGTGCCAGCAGTTACCTAGCGAGGAACAATGAGCAGTTCTTC.

The chain links TRBV4-3 to TRBJ2-7; D is possibly TRBD2 (5 bases). Per germline, CDR1 LGHNA and CDR2 YSLEER. There are 14 residues in the CDR3. V dropped 4 bases and J dropped 7 bases, with 17 bases sitting between them. The CDR3, as DNA: TGCGCCAGCAGCCTAAGACTATCCGTGGGTGAGCAGTACTTC. This gives the protein CASSLRLSVGEQYF.

The chain has TRBV4-3 and TRBJ2-7; a weak D match, TRBD2 (5 bases). Between the trimmed V and J ends, which lost 7 bases and 3 bases, there was a span of 10 bases. Germline lookup yields CDR1 LGHNA and CDR2 YSLEER. The CDR3 length is 12 residues. CDR3 sequence (DNA): TGCGCCAGCACGGAACTAGACTACGAGCAGTACTTC. Translated: CASTELDYEQYF.